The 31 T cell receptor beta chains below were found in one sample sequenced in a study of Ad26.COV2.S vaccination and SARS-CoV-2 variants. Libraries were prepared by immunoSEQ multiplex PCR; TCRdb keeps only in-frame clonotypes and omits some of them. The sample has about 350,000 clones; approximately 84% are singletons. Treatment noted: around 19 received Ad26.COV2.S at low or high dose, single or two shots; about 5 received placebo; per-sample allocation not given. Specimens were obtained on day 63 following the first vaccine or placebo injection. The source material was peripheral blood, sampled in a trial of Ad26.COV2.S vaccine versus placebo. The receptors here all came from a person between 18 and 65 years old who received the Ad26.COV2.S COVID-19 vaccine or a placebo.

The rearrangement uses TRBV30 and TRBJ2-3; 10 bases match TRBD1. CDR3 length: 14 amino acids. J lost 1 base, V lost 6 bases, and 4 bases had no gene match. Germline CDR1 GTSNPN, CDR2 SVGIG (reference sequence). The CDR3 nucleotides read TGTGCCTGTTCCGGGACAGGGGGCACAGATACGCAGTATTTT. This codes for CACSGTGGTDTQYF.

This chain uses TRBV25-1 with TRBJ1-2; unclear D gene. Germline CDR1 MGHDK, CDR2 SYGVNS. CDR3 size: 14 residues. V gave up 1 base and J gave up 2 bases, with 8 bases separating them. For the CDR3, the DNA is TGTGCCAGCAGTGAATTATCCGCGAACTATGGCTACACCTTC. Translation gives CASSELSANYGYTF.

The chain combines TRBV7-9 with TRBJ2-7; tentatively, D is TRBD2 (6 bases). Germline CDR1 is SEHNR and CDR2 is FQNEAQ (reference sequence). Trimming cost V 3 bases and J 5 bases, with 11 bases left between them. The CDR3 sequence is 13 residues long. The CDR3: CASSLGGGNEQYF. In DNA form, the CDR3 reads TGTGCCAGCAGCTTGGGGGGTGGAAACGAGCAGTACTTC. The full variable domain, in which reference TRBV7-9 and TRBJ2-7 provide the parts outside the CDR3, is DTGVSQNPRHKITKRGQNVTFRCDPISEHNRLYWYRQTLGQGPEFLTYFQNEAQLEKSRLLSDRFSAERPKGSFSTLEIQRTEQGDSAMYLCASSLGGGNEQYFGPGTRLTVT.

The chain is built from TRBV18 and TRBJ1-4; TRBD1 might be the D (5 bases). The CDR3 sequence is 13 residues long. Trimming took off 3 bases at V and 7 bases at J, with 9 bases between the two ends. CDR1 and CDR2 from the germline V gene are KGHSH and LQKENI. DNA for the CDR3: TGTGCCAGCTCACCCAGGGTGAGTGAAAAACTGTTTTTT. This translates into CASSPRVSEKLFF. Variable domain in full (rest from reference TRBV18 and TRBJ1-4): NAGVMQNPRHLVRRRGQEARLRCSPMKGHSHVYWYRQLPEEGLKFMVYLQKENIIDESGMPKERFSAEFPKEGPSILRIQQVVRGDSAAYFCASSPRVSEKLFFGSGTQLSVL.

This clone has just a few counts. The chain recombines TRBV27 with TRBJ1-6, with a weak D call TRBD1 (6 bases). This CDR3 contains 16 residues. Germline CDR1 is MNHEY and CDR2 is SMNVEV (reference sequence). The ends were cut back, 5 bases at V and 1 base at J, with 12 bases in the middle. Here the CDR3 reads CASSPPQGSYNSPLHF. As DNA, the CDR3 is TGTGCCAGCAGTCCACCACAGGGATCCTATAATTCACCCCTCCACTTT.

The CDR3 protein is CASSDIAGTNTGELFF. Written as DNA, the CDR3 is TGTGCCAGCAGCGACATAGCGGGTACGAACACCGGGGAGCTGTTTTTT. This chain links TRBV11-2 with TRBJ2-2; 7 bases are a match to TRBD2. Per the germline V gene, CDR1 is SGHAT and CDR2 is FQNNGV. This CDR3 has 16 residues. Trimming at V came to 5 bases and at J to 0 bases, leaving 6 bases not matched to a gene. Combining the CDR3 with reference TRBV11-2 and TRBJ2-2 gives the whole variable domain EAGVAQSPRYKIIEKRQSVAFWCNPISGHATLYWYQQILGQGPKLLIQFQNNGVVDDSQLPKDRFSAERLKGVDSTLKIQPAKLEDSAVYLCASSDIAGTNTGELFFGEGSRLTVL.

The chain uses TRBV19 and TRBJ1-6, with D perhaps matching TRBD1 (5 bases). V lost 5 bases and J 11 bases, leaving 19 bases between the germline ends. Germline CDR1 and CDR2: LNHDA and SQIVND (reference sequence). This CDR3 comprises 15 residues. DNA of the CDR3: TGTGCCAGTAGTCCGGGACGGCACAGTGTAGCACCCCTCCACTTT. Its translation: CASSPGRHSVAPLHF. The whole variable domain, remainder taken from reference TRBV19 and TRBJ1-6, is DGGITQSPKYLFRKEGQNVTLSCEQNLNHDAMYWYRQDPGQGLRLIYYSQIVNDFQKGDIAEGYSVSREKKESFPLTVTSAQKNPTAFYLCASSPGRHSVAPLHFGNGTRLTVT.

CDR3 bases: TGTGCCAGCAGCCCCCGGGAGTCCCCGCAGTACTTC. It is translated as CASSPRESPQYF. The chain is built from TRBV7-9 and TRBJ2-7, with D tentatively TRBD2 (6 bases). Germline values: CDR1 SEHNR, CDR2 FQNEAQ (reference sequence). V was trimmed by 5 bases and J by 9 bases, leaving 14 bases between them. CDR3 length: 12 residues.

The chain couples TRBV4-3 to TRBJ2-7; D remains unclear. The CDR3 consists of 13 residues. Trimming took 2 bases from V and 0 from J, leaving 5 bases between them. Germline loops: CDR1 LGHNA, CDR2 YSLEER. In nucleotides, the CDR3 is TGCGCCAGCAGCCAACCGGGCTCCTACGAGCAGTACTTC. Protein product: CASSQPGSYEQYF.

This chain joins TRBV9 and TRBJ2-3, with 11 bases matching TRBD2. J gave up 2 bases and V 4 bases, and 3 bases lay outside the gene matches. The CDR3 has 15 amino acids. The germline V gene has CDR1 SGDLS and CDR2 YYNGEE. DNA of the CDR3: TGTGCCAGCAGCTTTAGCGGGGGGGTCACAGATACGCAGTATTTT. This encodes CASSFSGGVTDTQYF.

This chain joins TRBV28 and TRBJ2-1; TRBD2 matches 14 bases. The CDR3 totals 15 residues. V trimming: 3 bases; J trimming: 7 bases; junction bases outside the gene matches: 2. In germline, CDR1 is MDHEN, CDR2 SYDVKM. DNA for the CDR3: TGTGCCAGCAGTTTGACTAGCGGGAGGGTTAATGAGCAGTTCTTC. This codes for CASSLTSGRVNEQFF.

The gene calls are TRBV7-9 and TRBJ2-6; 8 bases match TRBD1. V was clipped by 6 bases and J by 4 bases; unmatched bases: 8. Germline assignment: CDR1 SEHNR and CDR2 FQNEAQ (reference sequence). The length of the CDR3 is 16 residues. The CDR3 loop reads CASSRDRGWGANVLTF. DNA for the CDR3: TGTGCCAGCAGTCGCGACAGGGGCTGGGGGGCCAACGTCCTGACTTTC.

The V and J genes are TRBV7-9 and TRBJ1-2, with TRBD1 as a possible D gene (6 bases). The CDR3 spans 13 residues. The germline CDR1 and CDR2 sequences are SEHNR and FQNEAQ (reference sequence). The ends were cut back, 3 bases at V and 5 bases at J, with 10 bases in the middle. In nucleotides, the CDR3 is TGTGCCAGCAGCTTTGGAACAGGGTATGGCTACACCTTC. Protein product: CASSFGTGYGYTF.

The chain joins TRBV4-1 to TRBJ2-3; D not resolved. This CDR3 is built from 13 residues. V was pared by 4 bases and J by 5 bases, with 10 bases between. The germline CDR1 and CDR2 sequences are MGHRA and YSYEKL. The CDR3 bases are TGCGCCAGCAGCCTCGGTGCGTTAGATACGCAGTATTTT. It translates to CASSLGALDTQYF.

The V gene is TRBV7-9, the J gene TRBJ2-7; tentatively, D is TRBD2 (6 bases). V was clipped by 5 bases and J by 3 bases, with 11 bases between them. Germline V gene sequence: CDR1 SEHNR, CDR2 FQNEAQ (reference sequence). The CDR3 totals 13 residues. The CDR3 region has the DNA TGTGCCAGCAGCCCACGGGAGCGCTACGAGCAGTACTTC. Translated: CASSPRERYEQYF.

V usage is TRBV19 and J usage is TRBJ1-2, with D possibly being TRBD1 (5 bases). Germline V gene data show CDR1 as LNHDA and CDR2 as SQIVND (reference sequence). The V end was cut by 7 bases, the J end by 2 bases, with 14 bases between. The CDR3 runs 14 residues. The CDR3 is CASTQTAFNYGYTF. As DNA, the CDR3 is TGTGCCAGTACCCAGACAGCATTCAACTATGGCTACACCTTC.

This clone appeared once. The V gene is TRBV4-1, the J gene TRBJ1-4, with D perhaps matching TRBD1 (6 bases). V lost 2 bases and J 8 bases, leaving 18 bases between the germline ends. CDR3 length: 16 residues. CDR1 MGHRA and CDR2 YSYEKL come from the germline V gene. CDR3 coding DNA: TGCGCCAGCAGCCAATCTCCGGGGGCCTCTTTGGAAAAACTGTTTTTT. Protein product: CASSQSPGASLEKLFF.

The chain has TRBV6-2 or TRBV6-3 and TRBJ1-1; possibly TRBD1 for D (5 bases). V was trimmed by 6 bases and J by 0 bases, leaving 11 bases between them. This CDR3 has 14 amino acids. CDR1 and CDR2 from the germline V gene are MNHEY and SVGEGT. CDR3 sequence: CASSGGPLNTEAFF. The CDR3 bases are TGTGCCAGCAGCGGGGGACCGTTGAACACTGAAGCTTTCTTT.

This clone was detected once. The CDR3 here is CASSFGGGANTGELFF. DNA for the CDR3: TGTGCCAGCAGCTTTGGCGGGGGCGCGAACACCGGGGAGCTGTTTTTT. This rearrangement joins TRBV11-3 to TRBJ2-2, with D maybe TRBD2 (7 bases). CDR3 size: 16 residues. The V gene's germline CDR1 is SGHNT and CDR2 YENEEA. Trimming cost V 3 bases and J 0 bases, with 11 bases left between them.

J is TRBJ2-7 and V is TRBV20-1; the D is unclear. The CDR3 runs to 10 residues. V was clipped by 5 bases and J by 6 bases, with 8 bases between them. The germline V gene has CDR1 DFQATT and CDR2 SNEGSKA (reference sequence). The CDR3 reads CSAWALEQYF. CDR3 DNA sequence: TGCAGTGCTTGGGCGCTCGAGCAGTACTTC.

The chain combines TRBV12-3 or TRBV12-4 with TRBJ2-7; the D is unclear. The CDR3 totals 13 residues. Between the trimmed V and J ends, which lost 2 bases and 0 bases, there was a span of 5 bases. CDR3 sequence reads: CASSLHSSYEQYF. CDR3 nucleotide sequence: TGTGCCAGCAGTTTACACAGCTCCTACGAGCAGTACTTC.

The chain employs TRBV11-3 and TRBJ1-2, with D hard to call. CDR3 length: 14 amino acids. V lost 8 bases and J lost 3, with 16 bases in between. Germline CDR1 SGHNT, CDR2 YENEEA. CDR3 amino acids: CASPEGRRDYGYTF. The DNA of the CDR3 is TGTGCCAGCCCCGAGGGCCGACGTGACTATGGCTACACCTTC.

The CDR3, as DNA: TGTGCCACGACTCGGGACAGTCCCCTCGAGCAGTACTTC. Translation: CATTRDSPLEQYF. The genes are TRBV10-3 and TRBJ2-7, with 7 positions matching TRBD1. Germline V CDR1 and CDR2: ENHRY, SYGVKD. The CDR3 contains 13 residues. V dropped 10 bases and J dropped 6; count of bases not matched to a gene: 12.

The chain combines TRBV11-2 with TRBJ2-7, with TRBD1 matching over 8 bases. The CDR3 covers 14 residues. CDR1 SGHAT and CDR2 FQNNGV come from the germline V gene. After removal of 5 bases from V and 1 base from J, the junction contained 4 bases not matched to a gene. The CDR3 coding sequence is TGTGCCAGCAGCGCACAGGGGGTATCCTACGAGCAGTACTTC. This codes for CASSAQGVSYEQYF.

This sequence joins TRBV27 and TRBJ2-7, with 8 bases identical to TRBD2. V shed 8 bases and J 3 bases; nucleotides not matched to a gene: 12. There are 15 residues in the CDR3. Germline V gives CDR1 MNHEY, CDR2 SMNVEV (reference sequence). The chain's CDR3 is CASWAPGLGNYEQYF. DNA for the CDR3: TGTGCCAGCTGGGCGCCGGGACTAGGAAACTACGAGCAGTACTTC.

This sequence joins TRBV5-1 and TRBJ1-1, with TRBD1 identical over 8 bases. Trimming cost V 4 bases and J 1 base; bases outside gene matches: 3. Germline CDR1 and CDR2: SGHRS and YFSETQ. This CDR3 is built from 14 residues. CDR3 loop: CASSTGQGNTEAFF. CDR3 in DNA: TGCGCCAGCAGCACTGGACAGGGGAACACTGAAGCTTTCTTT.

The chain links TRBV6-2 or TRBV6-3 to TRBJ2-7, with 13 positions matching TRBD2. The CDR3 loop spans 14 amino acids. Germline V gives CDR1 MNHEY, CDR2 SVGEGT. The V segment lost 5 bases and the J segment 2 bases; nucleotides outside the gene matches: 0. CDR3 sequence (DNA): TGTGCCAGCAGTACTAGCGGGGGGGCCTACGAGCAGTACTTC. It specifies CASSTSGGAYEQYF.

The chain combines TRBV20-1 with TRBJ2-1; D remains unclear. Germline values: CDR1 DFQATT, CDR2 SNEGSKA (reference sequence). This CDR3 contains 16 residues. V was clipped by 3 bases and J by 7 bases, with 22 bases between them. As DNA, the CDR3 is TGCAGTGCTAGTTTCTTCCCCATTCGCCAAGGGAATGAGCAGTTCTTC. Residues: CSASFFPIRQGNEQFF.

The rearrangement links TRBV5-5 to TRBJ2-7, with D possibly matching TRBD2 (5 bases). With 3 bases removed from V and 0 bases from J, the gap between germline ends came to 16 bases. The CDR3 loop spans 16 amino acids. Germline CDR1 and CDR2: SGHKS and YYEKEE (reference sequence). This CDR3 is CASSSAPTGYSYEQYF. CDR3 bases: TGTGCCAGCAGCTCTGCGCCTACGGGGTACTCCTACGAGCAGTACTTC.

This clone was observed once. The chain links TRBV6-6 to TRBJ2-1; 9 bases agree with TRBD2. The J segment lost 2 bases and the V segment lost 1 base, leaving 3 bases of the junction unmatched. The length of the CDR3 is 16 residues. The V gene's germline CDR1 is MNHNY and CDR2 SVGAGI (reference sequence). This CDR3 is CASSYLGLAPYNEQFF. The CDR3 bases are TGTGCCAGCAGTTACTTGGGACTAGCCCCCTACAATGAGCAGTTCTTC.

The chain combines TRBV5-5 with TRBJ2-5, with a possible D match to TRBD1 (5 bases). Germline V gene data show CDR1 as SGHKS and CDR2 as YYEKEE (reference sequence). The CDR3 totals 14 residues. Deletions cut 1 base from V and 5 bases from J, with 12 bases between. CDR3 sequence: CASSLLRAPETQYF. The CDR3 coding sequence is TGTGCCAGCAGCTTGCTCAGGGCACCGGAGACCCAGTACTTC.